This T cell receptor beta chain came from a study of T-cell reconstitution after alpha-beta-depleted transplantation in children. The authors prepared the TCRbeta library with unique molecular identifiers. MiXCR was run by TCRdb on the PCR reads, yielding one entry per CDR3 protein. The sample records approximately 83,000 distinct CDR3 sequences, roughly 8% being singletons. This clonotype was counted at least ten times. The germline gives CDR1 MGHRA, CDR2 YSYEKL. V was cut by 2 bases and J by 5 bases, with 12 bases left in between. This CDR3 has 14 residues. The receptor was isolated from a human donor who donated a stem cell graft to a child with congenital amegakaryocytic thrombocytopenia. The specimen was PBMCs from the stem cell graft donor, collected from the stem cell graft. The chain has TRBV4-1 and TRBJ1-1; no definite D call. The CDR3 DNA reads as TGCGCCAGCAGCCAATTAGCCGGTCCAACTGAAGCTTTCTTT. Its protein product is CASSQLAGPTEAFF.